These 28 T cell receptor beta chains were sequenced from one sample in a study of cytomegalovirus exposure and HLA in healthy donors. The PCR was carried out with 60 Vbeta primers and 13 Jbeta primers. The table came from immunoSEQ multiplex PCR; TCRdb's copy has only in-frame clones and leaves some out. This sample has around 160,000 clones; roughly 80% occur once, and the top ten carry roughly 2%. Material for sequencing was PBMCs. These receptors were taken from a man in his fifties or sixties in good health and CMV-seropositive.

V and J are TRBV7-2 and TRBJ1-6; 7 bases agree with TRBD1. CDR1 and CDR2 (germline): SGHTA, FQGNSA. Trimming removed 0 bases from V and 9 bases from J; junction bases left unmatched: 5. The length of the CDR3 is 15 residues. CDR3 in DNA: TGTGCCAGCAGCTTAGCAGGGGGCTCGGGTTCACCCCTCCACTTT. As protein: CASSLAGGSGSPLHF.

The J gene is TRBJ1-5, the V gene TRBV6-5, with no clear D. The germline V gene has CDR1 MNHEY and CDR2 SVGAGI. Trimming cost V 5 bases and J 7 bases, with 18 bases left between them. The CDR3 has 15 amino acids. The CDR3 nucleotides read TGTGCCAGCAGTCCCCGGGAGGGCCGGAGGCAGCCCCAGCATTTT. Amino acid sequence: CASSPREGRRQPQHF.

CDR3 residues: CATASLGGVYGYTF. DNA for the CDR3: TGTGCCACAGCATCCTTAGGGGGCGTTTATGGCTACACCTTC. This chain connects TRBV28 to TRBJ1-2, with 7 bases that match TRBD1. Germline V CDR1 and CDR2: MDHEN, SYDVKM. The V and J ends lost 10 bases and 5 bases, in that order; junction bases with no gene match: 13. This CDR3 spans 14 amino acids.

V is TRBV7-2 and J is TRBJ2-7; TRBD2 aligns across 7 bases. V shed 5 bases, J shed 3 bases, and the junction held 4 bases outside the gene matches. Per the germline V gene, CDR1 is SGHTA and CDR2 is FQGNSA. The CDR3 is 13 amino acids. CDR3 residues: CASSPQRDYEQYF. CDR3 nucleotide sequence: TGTGCCAGCAGCCCTCAGCGGGACTACGAGCAGTACTTC.

The CDR3 DNA reads TGTGCCAGCAGTACGACAGGGAACGAGCAGTACTTC. Translated, it gives CASSTTGNEQYF. The chain combines TRBV27 with TRBJ2-7; 7 bases fit TRBD1. The germline V gene has CDR1 MNHEY and CDR2 SMNVEV (reference sequence). The CDR3 covers 12 residues. V shed 5 bases and J 5 bases; nucleotides not matched to a gene: 3.

This rearrangement joins TRBV9 to TRBJ2-3; TRBD1 aligns across 7 bases. CDR1 SGDLS and CDR2 YYNGEE come from the germline V gene. The ends lost 0 bases at V and 3 bases at J; junction bases unmatched: 4. The CDR3 contains 15 residues. The CDR3 loop reads CASSVEQGVTDTQYF. CDR3 coding DNA: TGTGCCAGCAGCGTAGAGCAGGGGGTAACAGATACGCAGTATTTT. The full variable domain, its missing parts supplied by reference TRBV9 and TRBJ2-3, is DSGVTQTPKHLITATGQRVTLRCSPRSGDLSVYWYQQSLDQGLQFLIQYYNGEERAKGNILERFSAQQFPDLHSELNLSSLELGDSALYFCASSVEQGVTDTQYFGPGTRLTVL.

The chain uses TRBV18 and TRBJ2-3; 9 bases line up with TRBD2. The CDR3 extends over 13 amino acids. Trimming removed 6 bases from V and 4 bases from J; junction bases left unmatched: 2. The germline V gene has CDR1 KGHSH and CDR2 LQKENI. CDR3 residues: CASSRTSADTQYF. CDR3 coding DNA: TGTGCCAGCTCCCGGACTAGCGCAGATACGCAGTATTTT. The variable domain in full, with the rest retrieved from reference TRBV18 and TRBJ2-3, is NAGVMQNPRHLVRRRGQEARLRCSPMKGHSHVYWYRQLPEEGLKFMVYLQKENIIDESGMPKERFSAEFPKEGPSILRIQQVVRGDSAAYFCASSRTSADTQYFGPGTRLTVL.

This chain joins TRBV10-2 and TRBJ1-2; D is ambiguous. This CDR3 region has 13 residues. Trimming cost V 8 bases and J 8 bases, with 18 bases left between them. Germline CDR1 and CDR2: WSHSY and SAAADI. The DNA for the CDR3 is TGCGCCAGCTCGGGATCCCCGATCGGGGGCTACACCTTC. As protein: CASSGSPIGGYTF.

The rearrangement links TRBV5-1 to TRBJ1-2; D perhaps matches TRBD1 (5 bases). Germline V gives CDR1 SGHRS, CDR2 YFSETQ. With 0 bases removed from V and 4 bases from J, the gap between germline ends came to 7 bases. This CDR3 has 13 amino acids. In DNA form, the CDR3 reads TGCGCCAGCAGCTTGGGACAGATCTATGGCTACACCTTC. This gives the protein CASSLGQIYGYTF.

The V and J genes are TRBV7-9 and TRBJ1-1, with TRBD1 identical over 9 bases. The V and J ends lost 6 bases and 4 bases, in that order; junction bases with no gene match: 9. Germline V gene sequence: CDR1 SEHNR, CDR2 FQNEAQ (reference sequence). The CDR3 spans 15 residues. CDR3 amino acids: CASRQLDRGSTEAFF. The CDR3 nucleotides read TGTGCCAGCAGACAACTGGACAGGGGATCCACTGAAGCTTTCTTT.

This chain links TRBV4-1 with TRBJ2-1; TRBD2 might be the D (5 bases). Trimming cost V 4 bases and J 5 bases, with 15 bases left between them. CDR1 MGHRA and CDR2 YSYEKL come from the germline V gene. The CDR3 runs 15 residues. The CDR3 sequence: CASSPTGIPDNEQFF. CDR3 DNA: TGCGCCAGCAGCCCGACCGGGATACCAGACAATGAGCAGTTCTTC.

This rearrangement joins TRBV5-6 to TRBJ1-5; D is unresolved. The CDR3 consists of 18 residues. Between the trimmed V and J ends, which lost 2 bases and 4 bases, there was a span of 22 bases. The germline V gene has CDR1 SGHDT and CDR2 YYEEEE. CDR3 in DNA: TGTGCCAGCAGCTTATTCTCGCAGTGGGGAATAGCGAATCAGCCCCAGCATTTT. Amino acid sequence: CASSLFSQWGIANQPQHF.

This chain connects TRBV4-2 to TRBJ2-1, with 11 nucleotides matching TRBD2. This CDR3 is 20 amino acids long. Trimming removed 1 base from V and 1 base from J; junction bases left unmatched: 12. Per germline, CDR1 LGHNA and CDR2 YNFKEQ. Here the CDR3 DNA reads TGTGCCAGCAGCCAAGTGGCGGAACTAGCGGGGGCGCGGTCCTACAATGAGCAGTTCTTC. Its translation: CASSQVAELAGARSYNEQFF.

V is TRBV10-2 and J is TRBJ2-5, with D possibly being TRBD2 (6 bases). The CDR3 covers 16 residues. Germline CDR1 reads WSHSY; CDR2 reads SAAADI. V shed 0 bases and J shed 5 bases, with 16 bases lying between them. CDR3 in DNA: TGCGCCAGCAGTGAGTCTCCTAGCGCATTAATGGAGACCCAGTACTTC. Translated: CASSESPSALMETQYF.

V usage is TRBV4-3 and J usage is TRBJ2-1; 8 bases fit TRBD1. Germline V lookup: CDR1 LGHNA, CDR2 YSLEER. After removal of 0 bases from V and 3 bases from J, the junction contained 10 bases not matched to a gene. This CDR3 is 18 amino acids long. The DNA of the CDR3 is TGCGCCAGCAGCCAAGATTTTGGCGCAGGGGGCCTCTACAATGAGCAGTTCTTC. It yields the protein CASSQDFGAGGLYNEQFF.

The rearrangement uses TRBV9 and TRBJ1-2, with D tentatively TRBD1 (5 bases). V dropped 0 bases and J dropped 2 bases, with 11 bases sitting between them. The germline CDR1 and CDR2 sequences are SGDLS and YYNGEE. This CDR3 has 15 residues. Here the CDR3 reads CASSVDLGGNYGYTF. The CDR3 DNA is TGTGCCAGCAGCGTAGACCTTGGGGGGAACTATGGCTACACCTTC.

V usage is TRBV6-5 and J usage is TRBJ1-4; tentatively, D is TRBD1 (5 bases). Per the germline V gene, CDR1 is MNHEY and CDR2 is SVGAGI. V was pared by 5 bases and J by 8 bases, with 18 bases between. The CDR3 length is 15 residues. The CDR3 nucleotides read TGTGCCAGCAGTCGCTGGACCGGGGGAAAAGAAAAACTGTTTTTT. This sequence encodes CASSRWTGGKEKLFF.

This clone is a singleton in its sample. V is TRBV14 and J is TRBJ1-2, with D perhaps TRBD1 (5 bases). V dropped 0 bases and J dropped 3 bases, with 8 bases sitting between them. CDR1 SGHDN and CDR2 FVKESK come from the germline V gene. The CDR3 is made up of 14 amino acids. CDR3 region: CASSQDRGYYGYTF. CDR3 coding DNA: TGTGCCAGCAGCCAAGACCGGGGGTACTATGGCTACACCTTC.

This clone has more than one count but fewer than ten. The V call is TRBV4-3, the J call TRBJ2-1; 7 nucleotides agree with TRBD1. Germline V gives CDR1 LGHNA, CDR2 YSLEER. The CDR3 covers 14 residues. With 2 bases clipped from V and 6 bases from J, the junction kept 4 bases outside the gene matches. The CDR3, as DNA: TGCGCCAGCAGCCAACTGGACAGGAGCAATGAGCAGTTCTTC. This encodes CASSQLDRSNEQFF.

The chain uses TRBV4-1 and TRBJ2-5; 7 nucleotides line up with TRBD1. The J segment lost 14 bases and the V segment lost 1 base, leaving 7 bases of the junction unmatched. CDR3 size: 12 residues. Germline-derived CDR1 and CDR2 are MGHRA and YSYEKL. The CDR3 coding sequence is TGCGCCAGCAGCCAAGGGGGGACAGAACTTTACTTC. This codes for CASSQGGTELYF.

The V gene is TRBV5-1, the J gene TRBJ2-7; 7 bases align to TRBD1. The germline V gene has CDR1 SGHRS and CDR2 YFSETQ. This CDR3 is built from 13 residues. J was trimmed by 2 bases and V by 4 bases; bases with no gene match: 3. The CDR3 DNA reads as TGCGCCAGCAGCACGGACAGGACCTACGAGCAGTACTTC. Amino acids: CASSTDRTYEQYF. The full variable domain, in which reference TRBV5-1 and TRBJ2-7 provide the parts outside the CDR3, is KAGVTQTPRYLIKTRGQQVTLSCSPISGHRSVSWYQQTPGQGLQFLFEYFSETQRNKGNFPGRFSGRQFSNSRSEMNVSTLELGDSALYLCASSTDRTYEQYFGPGTRLTVT.

The chain employs TRBV27 and TRBJ1-6, with unresolved D. V gave up 4 bases and J gave up 10 bases, with 11 bases separating them. In germline, CDR1 is MNHEY, CDR2 SMNVEV (reference sequence). The CDR3 has 13 residues. The CDR3 loop is CASSWRRESPLHF. The CDR3 bases are TGTGCCAGCAGTTGGAGACGGGAATCACCCCTCCACTTT.

The chain employs TRBV29-1 and TRBJ2-3; 12 bases line up with TRBD2. This CDR3 region has 16 residues. Germline lookup yields CDR1 SQVTM and CDR2 ANQGSEA. Trimming cost V 6 bases and J 0 bases; bases outside gene matches: 7. CDR3 bases: TGCAGCGTAGCGACTAGCGGGGGTTTTAGCACAGATACGCAGTATTTT. Its translation: CSVATSGGFSTDTQYF.

For this clone: At one of its ends the junction is not consistent with the germline gene, which may arise from a read error. V gene TRBV4-3 combines with J gene TRBJ1-6; unclear D gene. Germline V gene data show CDR1 as LGHNA and CDR2 as YSLEER. The CDR3 is made up of 14 amino acids. CDR3 in amino acids: CASSQLTTDSPLHF. CDR3 in DNA: TGCGCCAGCAGCCAACTAACTACCGATTCGCCCCTCCACTTT.

This chain connects TRBV27 to TRBJ2-5, with 9 bases fitting TRBD1. This CDR3 has 15 amino acids. CDR1 and CDR2 (germline): MNHEY, SMNVEV (reference sequence). With 4 bases clipped from V and 1 base from J, the junction kept 4 bases outside the gene matches. CDR3 region: CASSSQTGGQETQYF. DNA of the CDR3: TGTGCCAGCAGTTCCCAGACAGGGGGCCAAGAGACCCAGTACTTC.

This clone has only one observation. The V gene is TRBV5-4, the J gene TRBJ2-1; 8 nucleotides agree with TRBD2. The CDR3 consists of 15 residues. Germline V gene data show CDR1 as SGHNT and CDR2 as YYREEE (reference sequence). V shed 4 bases and J 8 bases; nucleotides not matched to a gene: 11. Here the CDR3 reads CASSLGGASRDEQFF. Written as DNA, the CDR3 is TGTGCCAGCAGCCTCGGGGGGGCCTCGAGGGATGAGCAGTTCTTC.

In nucleotides, the CDR3 is TGTGCCAGCAGCTCGCCGGGACAAGGAGGGGAGGGGCAGTACTTC. Translating it yields CASSSPGQGGEGQYF. The chain carries TRBV7-3 and TRBJ2-7; TRBD2 might be the D (7 bases). CDR1 and CDR2 from the germline V gene are SGHTA and FQGTGA. The CDR3 spans 15 residues. V shed 4 bases and J shed 9 bases, with 22 bases lying between them.

This chain joins TRBV5-1 and TRBJ2-5; tentative D call: TRBD1 (5 bases). Germline V lookup: CDR1 SGHRS, CDR2 YFSETQ. The CDR3 has 14 amino acids. Trimming removed 2 bases at V and 0 bases at J, with 8 bases between. In nucleotides, the CDR3 is TGCGCCAGCAGCTTCAGGGTTTACCAAGAGACCCAGTACTTC. Amino acids: CASSFRVYQETQYF.